These 6 T cell receptor beta chains were sequenced from one sample in a study of beta chain features in type 1 diabetes. Isolated RNA was reverse transcribed in full, so expressed TCRB transcripts were sequenced. Repertoires were generated with immunoSEQ multiplex PCR, while TCRdb's copy carries only in-frame clones and drops some. There are under 250,000 clones in the sample; approximately 14% occur only once, and about 0.03% lies in the top ten. Sample: naive CD4+ T cells from blood. The receptors here all came from a woman aged 40-49 years in good health.

This clone occurred a few times. The chain is built from TRBV6-5 and TRBJ2-7; 15 nucleotides line up with TRBD2. The ends lost 6 bases at V and 2 bases at J; junction bases unmatched: 2. Germline-derived CDR1 and CDR2 are MNHEY and SVGAGI. There are 15 residues in the CDR3. The CDR3 is CASRGTSGGTYEQYF. The CDR3 region has the DNA TGTGCCAGCAGGGGGACTAGCGGGGGGACCTACGAGCAGTACTTC.

This clone has a handful of counts. The chain employs TRBV7-9 and TRBJ2-7, with TRBD2 as a possible D gene (7 bases). V lost 0 bases and J lost 2, with 17 bases in between. CDR3 length: 17 residues. Germline CDR1 reads SEHNR; CDR2 reads FQNEAQ (reference sequence). This CDR3 is CASSLAGGIDRTYEQYF. For the CDR3, the DNA is TGTGCCAGCAGCTTAGCCGGGGGGATCGACAGGACCTACGAGCAGTACTTC.

V usage is TRBV6-5 and J usage is TRBJ2-7; 8 nucleotides align to TRBD1. Trimming removed 5 bases from V and 6 bases from J; junction bases left unmatched: 9. This CDR3 is 14 amino acids long. CDR1 and CDR2 from the germline V gene are MNHEY and SVGAGI. CDR3 sequence reads: CASSPETGVGEQYF. DNA of the CDR3: TGTGCCAGCAGTCCTGAGACAGGGGTTGGCGAGCAGTACTTC.

This clone was picked up a small number of times. V gene TRBV6-5 combines with J gene TRBJ2-7; D is ambiguous. The CDR3 is 14 amino acids. Germline CDR1 reads MNHEY; CDR2 reads SVGAGI. V was clipped by 4 bases and J by 6 bases, with 16 bases between them. CDR3 sequence (DNA): TGTGCCAGCAGTTCCGCCTTGCGTGCCCGCGAGCAGTACTTC. This codes for CASSSALRAREQYF.

The chain joins TRBV7-6 to TRBJ2-3; 15 bases align to TRBD2. Germline assignment: CDR1 SGHVS and CDR2 FNYEAQ. Trimming removed 5 bases from V and 14 bases from J; junction bases left unmatched: 11. The CDR3 is 15 amino acids. This CDR3 is CASSLTSGTSGGWYF. CDR3 sequence (DNA): TGTGCCAGCAGCCTCACCTCCGGGACTAGCGGGGGGTGGTATTTT.

The chain joins TRBV29-1 to TRBJ1-1, with 8 bases identical to TRBD1. J was trimmed by 0 bases and V by 6 bases; bases with no gene match: 6. This CDR3 contains 14 residues. Germline V lookup: CDR1 SQVTM, CDR2 ANQGSEA. In DNA, the CDR3 is TGCAGCGTCGGACAGGGAGGGATGAACACTGAAGCTTTCTTT. It encodes CSVGQGGMNTEAFF.